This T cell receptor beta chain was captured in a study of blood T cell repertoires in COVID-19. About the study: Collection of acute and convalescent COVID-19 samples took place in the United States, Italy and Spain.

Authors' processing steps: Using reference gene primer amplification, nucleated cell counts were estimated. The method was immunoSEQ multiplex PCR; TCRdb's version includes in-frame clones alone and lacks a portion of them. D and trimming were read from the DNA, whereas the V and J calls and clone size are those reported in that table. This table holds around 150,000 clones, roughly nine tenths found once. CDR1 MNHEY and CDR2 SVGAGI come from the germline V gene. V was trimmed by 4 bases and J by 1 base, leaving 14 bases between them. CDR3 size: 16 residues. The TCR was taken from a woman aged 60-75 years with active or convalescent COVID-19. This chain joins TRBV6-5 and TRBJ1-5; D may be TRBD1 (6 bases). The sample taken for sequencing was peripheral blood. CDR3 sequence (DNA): TGTGCCAGCAGTTCGAGGGCAGACAGGAGCAATCAGCCCCAGCATTTT. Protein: CASSSRADRSNQPQHF.